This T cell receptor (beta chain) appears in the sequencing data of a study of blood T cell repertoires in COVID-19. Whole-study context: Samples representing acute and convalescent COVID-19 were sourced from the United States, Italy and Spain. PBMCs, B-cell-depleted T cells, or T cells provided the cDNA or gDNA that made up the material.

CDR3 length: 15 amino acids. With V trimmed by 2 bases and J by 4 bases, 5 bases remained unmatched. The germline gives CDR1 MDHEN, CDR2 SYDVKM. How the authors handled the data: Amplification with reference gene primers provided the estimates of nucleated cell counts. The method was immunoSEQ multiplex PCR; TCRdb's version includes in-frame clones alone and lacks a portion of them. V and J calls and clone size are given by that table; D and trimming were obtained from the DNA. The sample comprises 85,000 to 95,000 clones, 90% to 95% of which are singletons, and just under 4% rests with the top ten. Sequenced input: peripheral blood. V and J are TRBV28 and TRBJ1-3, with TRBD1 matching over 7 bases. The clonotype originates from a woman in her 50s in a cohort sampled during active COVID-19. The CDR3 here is CASSLAPGQGNTIYF. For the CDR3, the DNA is TGTGCCAGCAGTTTAGCTCCGGGACAGGGAAACACCATATATTTT.